This TCR beta chain is drawn from a study of cytomegalovirus exposure and HLA in healthy donors. Study findings and constraints: Association with HLA alleles at 0.05 false discovery rate was found for roughly 17,000 TCR beta sequences in a later analysis. According to a later analysis, donors in an Asian-associated ancestry cluster reportedly had fewer N-insertions than the 666-donor mean. In an earlier analysis, about 87% or about 30%: the productive usage of most TCR beta V segments. Specific recognition of CMV antigens was confirmed in vitro for three chains (all CMV-associated).

This clone occurred once. Its specificity is unknown. The CDR3 length is 17 residues. The PCR employed 60 Vbeta primers together with 13 Jbeta primers. Sequenced by immunoSEQ multiplex PCR; TCRdb stores in-frame clones only, minus some. The sample records some 170,000 clones, roughly four fifths being singletons. The TCR sequence derives from a man aged 50-60 years in good health and CMV-seropositive. The chain is built from TRBV21-1 and TRBJ2-4; the table's D call of TRBD1 was not tested on the DNA. TRBV21-1 is termed a pseudogene. Sequenced material: PBMCs. The chain's CDR3 is CASSKLPGTEAKNIQYF. The CDR3 DNA reads TGTGCCAGCAGCAAACTCCCCGGGACAGAAGCCAAAAACATTCAGTACTTC.